This TCR beta chain is drawn from a study of blood T cell repertoires in COVID-19 (dated by TCRdb to 2020 to 2022). A note on the overall study: Samples from collaborators originated in the United States, Italy and Spain and spanned both the acute and convalescent phases of COVID-19. The samples were drawn from two sources: the first 160 participants of the ongoing ImmuneRACE study, and approximately 1,300 subjects contributed by 6 global collaborators. Subjects who had been exposed to COVID-19, were actively infected with it, or had recovered from it provided the deeply sampled blood TCRbeta repertoires that made up the dataset. Where available, HLA class I and class II types were obtained from metadata supplied by the sample provider rather than from assay-based typing. The sample metadata nearly always contained a de-identified subject ID, COVID-19 status, age in years and sex. The repertoires were released in a freely available public database meant as a resource for research on the immune response to SARS-CoV-2. The material from the prospective study consisted of cDNA or gDNA derived from T cells, B-cell-depleted T cells, or PBMCs. The paper as a whole reports these results and caveats: Clinical and demographic metadata were provided uncurated, with the amount varying by source and participant.

TCRbeta CDR3 regions were amplified from genomic DNA by means of the immunoSEQ Assay, a bias-controlled multiplex PCR. For the original study's pipeline: The number of nucleated cells in each sample was estimated from the amplification of reference gene primers within the assay. Sequence reads were collapsed and filtered to measure the absolute abundance of every unique TCRbeta CDR3 rearrangement. For each sample, productive Simpson clonality was calculated as the square root of Simpson's diversity index across productive rearrangements. TCRdb limited this immuneACCESS table to in-frame rearrangements with V and J called. A share of clones is missing; checked studies link under half to unresolved V genes, and the rest is unexplained. The V and J calls and clone size were taken over from that table, and D and trimming were inferred from the DNA. This sample holds about 150,000 clones; just under 85% were observed only once. The ten largest make up approximately 9.2% of the sample.

From the germline V gene, CDR1 is SGHRS and CDR2 is YFSETQ. Trimming removed 4 bases from V and 3 bases from J, leaving 9 bases between the germline ends. The CDR3, from cysteine to phenylalanine, totals 13 residues. CDR3 DNA only is kept here, 39 bases in frame from base 1. Participants in the prospective study were enrolled through a virtual design, were aged roughly 18 to 95 years, and lived in 24 United States geographic areas. Cohort assignment in the prospective study relied on participant-reported clinical history from a screening survey and a study questionnaire. ImmuneRACE Cohort 3 recovered participants were defined by two consecutive negative NP/OP PCR tests, healthcare professional clearance, or symptom resolution. In the prospective study, mobile phlebotomists collected whole blood, serum and a nasopharyngeal or oropharyngeal swab from each participant. Additional blood draws and questionnaires over an approximately two-month period could optionally be provided by prospective study participants. Blood samples from the prospective study were shipped frozen or at room temperature prior to DNA extraction.

Remarks on this clone: Its target antigen remains unknown. No base quality values were provided; no much bigger clone lies one nucleotide off.

The chain links TRBV5-1 with TRBJ2-3; the D gene assignment is ambiguous. The source material was PBMCs or T cells enriched from blood (not recorded which). The origin of this receptor is a man aged 50-60 years who had recovered from COVID-19. The sequenced DNA is TGCGCCAGCAGCGGTAAAGAGACAGATACGCAGTATTTT. It translates as CASSGKETDTQYF.